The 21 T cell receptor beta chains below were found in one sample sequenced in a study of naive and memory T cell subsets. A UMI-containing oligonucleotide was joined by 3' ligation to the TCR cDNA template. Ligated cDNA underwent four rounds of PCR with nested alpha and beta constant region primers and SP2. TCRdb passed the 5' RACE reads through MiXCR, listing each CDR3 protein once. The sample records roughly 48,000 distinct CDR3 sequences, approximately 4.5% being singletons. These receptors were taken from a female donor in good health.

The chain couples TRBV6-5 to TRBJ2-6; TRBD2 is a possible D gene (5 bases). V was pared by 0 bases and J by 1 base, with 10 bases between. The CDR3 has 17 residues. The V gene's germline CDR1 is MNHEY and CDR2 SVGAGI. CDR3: CASSYSGTSSGANVLTF. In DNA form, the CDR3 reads TGTGCCAGCAGTTACTCGGGCACTAGTTCTGGGGCCAACGTCCTGACTTTC.

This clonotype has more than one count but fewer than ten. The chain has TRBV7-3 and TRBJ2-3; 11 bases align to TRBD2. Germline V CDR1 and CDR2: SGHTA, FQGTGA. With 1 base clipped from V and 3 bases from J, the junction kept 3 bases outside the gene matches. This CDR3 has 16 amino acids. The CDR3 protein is CASSLRLAGGTDTQYF. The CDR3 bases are TGTGCCAGCAGCTTAAGGCTAGCGGGAGGTACAGATACGCAGTATTTT.

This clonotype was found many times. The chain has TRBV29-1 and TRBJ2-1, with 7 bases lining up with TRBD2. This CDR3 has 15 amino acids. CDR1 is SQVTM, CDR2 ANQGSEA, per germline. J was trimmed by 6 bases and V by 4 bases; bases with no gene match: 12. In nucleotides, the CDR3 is TGCAGCGTTGTCCCAATAGCGGGTATAGTCAATGAGCAGTTCTTC. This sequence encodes CSVVPIAGIVNEQFF.

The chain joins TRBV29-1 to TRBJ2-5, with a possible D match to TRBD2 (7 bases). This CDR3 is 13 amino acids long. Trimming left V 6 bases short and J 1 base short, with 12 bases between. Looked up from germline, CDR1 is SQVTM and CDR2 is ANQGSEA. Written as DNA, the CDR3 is TGCAGCGTGGGGGGGGCGGTCCAAGAGACCCAGTACTTC. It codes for CSVGGAVQETQYF. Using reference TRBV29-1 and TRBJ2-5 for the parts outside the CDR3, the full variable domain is SAVISQKPSRDICQRGTSLTIQCQVDSQVTMMFWYRQQPGQSLTLIATANQGSEATYESGFVIDKFPISRPNLTFSTLTVSNMSPEDSSIYLCSVGGAVQETQYFGPGTRLLVL.

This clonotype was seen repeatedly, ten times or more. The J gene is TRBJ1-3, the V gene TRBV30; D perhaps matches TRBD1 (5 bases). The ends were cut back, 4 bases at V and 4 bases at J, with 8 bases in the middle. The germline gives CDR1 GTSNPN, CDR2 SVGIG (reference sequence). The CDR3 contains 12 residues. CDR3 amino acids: CAWTGNGNTIYF. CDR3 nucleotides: TGTGCCTGGACAGGGAACGGAAACACCATATATTTT.

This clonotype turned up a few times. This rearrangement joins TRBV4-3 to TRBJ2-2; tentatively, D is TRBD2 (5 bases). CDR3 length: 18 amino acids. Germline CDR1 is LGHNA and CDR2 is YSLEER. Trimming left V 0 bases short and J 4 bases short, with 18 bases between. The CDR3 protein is CASSQEVGLAGPTGELFF. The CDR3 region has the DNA TGCGCCAGCAGCCAAGAGGTAGGGCTAGCCGGCCCCACCGGGGAGCTGTTTTTT.

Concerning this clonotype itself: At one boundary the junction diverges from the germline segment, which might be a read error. The CDR3 nucleotides read TGTGCCAGCAGTTTATCGAGGACGCGCCTGTCCTACACTGAGCATTTCTTC. It is translated as CASSLSRTRLSYTEHFF. The rearrangement uses TRBV27 and TRBJ2-1; D gene unclear. Germline V gene lookup returns CDR1 MNHEY and CDR2 SMNVEV (reference sequence). The CDR3 has 17 residues.

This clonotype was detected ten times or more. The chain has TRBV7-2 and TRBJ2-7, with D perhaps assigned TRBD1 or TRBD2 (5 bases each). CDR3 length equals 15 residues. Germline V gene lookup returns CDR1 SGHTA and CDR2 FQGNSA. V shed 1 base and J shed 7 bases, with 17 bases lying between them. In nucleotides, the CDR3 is TGTGCCAGCAGCTTAGAGGTGGGACCTAGGAGGGAGCAGTACTTC. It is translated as CASSLEVGPRREQYF.

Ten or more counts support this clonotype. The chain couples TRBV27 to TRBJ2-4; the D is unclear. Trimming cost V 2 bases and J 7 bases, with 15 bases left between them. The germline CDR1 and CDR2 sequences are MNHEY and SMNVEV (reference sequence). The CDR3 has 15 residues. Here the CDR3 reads CASSLQGKVRNIQYF. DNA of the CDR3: TGTGCCAGCAGTTTACAAGGGAAGGTTCGGAACATTCAGTACTTC.

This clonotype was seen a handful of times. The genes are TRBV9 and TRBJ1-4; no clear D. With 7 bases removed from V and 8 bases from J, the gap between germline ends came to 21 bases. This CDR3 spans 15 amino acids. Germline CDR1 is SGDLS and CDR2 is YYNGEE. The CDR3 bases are TGTGCCAGCGCGAAGGGATTTCAGATTCGCGAAAAACTGTTTTTT. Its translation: CASAKGFQIREKLFF.

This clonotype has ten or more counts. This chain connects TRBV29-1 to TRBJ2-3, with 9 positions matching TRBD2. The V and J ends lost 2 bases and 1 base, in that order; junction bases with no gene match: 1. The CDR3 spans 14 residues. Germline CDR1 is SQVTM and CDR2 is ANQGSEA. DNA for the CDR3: TGCAGCGTTGAAAGGACTAGCGGCACAGATACGCAGTATTTT. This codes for CSVERTSGTDTQYF.

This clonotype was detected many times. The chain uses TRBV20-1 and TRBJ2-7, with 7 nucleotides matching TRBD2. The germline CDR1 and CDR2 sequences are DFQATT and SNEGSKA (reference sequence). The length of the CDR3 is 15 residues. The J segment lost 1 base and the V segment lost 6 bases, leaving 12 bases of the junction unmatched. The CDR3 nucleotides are TGCAGTGCCCGGTTAGGGCTAGCGGTATCCTACGAGCAGTACTTC. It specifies CSARLGLAVSYEQYF.

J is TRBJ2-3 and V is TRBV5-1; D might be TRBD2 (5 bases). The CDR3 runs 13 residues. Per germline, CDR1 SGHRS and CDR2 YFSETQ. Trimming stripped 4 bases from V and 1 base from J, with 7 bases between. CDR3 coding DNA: TGCGCCAGCAGCGTTAGCGGCACAGATACGCAGTATTTT. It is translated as CASSVSGTDTQYF.

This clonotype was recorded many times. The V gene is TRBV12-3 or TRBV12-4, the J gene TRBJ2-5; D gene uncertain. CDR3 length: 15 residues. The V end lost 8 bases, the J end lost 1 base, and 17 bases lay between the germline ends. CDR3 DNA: TGTGCCAGCTGCAAGGCGACCGTATGCCAAGAGACCCAGTACTTC. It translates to CASCKATVCQETQYF.

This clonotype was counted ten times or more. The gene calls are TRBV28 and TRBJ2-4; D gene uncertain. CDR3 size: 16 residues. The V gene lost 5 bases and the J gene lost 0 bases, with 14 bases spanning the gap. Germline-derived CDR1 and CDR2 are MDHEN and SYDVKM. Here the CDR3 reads CASSPSPSSAKNIQYF. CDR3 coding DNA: TGTGCCAGCAGTCCATCCCCCAGCTCAGCCAAAAACATTCAGTACTTC. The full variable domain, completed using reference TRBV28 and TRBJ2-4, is DVKVTQSSRYLVKRTGEKVFLECVQDMDHENMFWYRQDPGLGLRLIYFSYDVKMKEKGDIPEGYSVSREKKERFSLILESASTNQTSMYLCASSPSPSSAKNIQYFGAGTRLSVL.

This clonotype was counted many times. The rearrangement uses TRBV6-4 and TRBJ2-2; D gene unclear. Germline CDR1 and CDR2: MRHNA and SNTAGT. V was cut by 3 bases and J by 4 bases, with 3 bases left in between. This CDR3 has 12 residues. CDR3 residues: CASSEGTGELFF. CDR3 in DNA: TGTGCCAGCAGTGAGGGCACCGGGGAGCTGTTTTTT.

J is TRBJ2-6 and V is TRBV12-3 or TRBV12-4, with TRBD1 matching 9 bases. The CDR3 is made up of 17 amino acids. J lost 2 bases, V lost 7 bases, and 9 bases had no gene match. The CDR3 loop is CASIRQGVETGANVLTF. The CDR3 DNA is TGTGCCAGCATTCGACAGGGGGTGGAAACTGGGGCCAACGTCCTGACTTTC.

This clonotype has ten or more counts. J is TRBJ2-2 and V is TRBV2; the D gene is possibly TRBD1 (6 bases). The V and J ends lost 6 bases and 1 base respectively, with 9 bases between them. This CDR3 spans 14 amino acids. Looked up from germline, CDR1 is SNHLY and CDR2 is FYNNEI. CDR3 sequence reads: CASRQGKNTGELFF. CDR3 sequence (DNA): TGTGCCAGCAGACAGGGAAAGAACACCGGGGAGCTGTTTTTT. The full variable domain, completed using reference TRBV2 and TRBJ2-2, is EPEVTQTPSHQVTQMGQEVILRCVPISNHLYFYWYRQILGQKVEFLVSFYNNEISEKSEIFDDQFSVERPDGSNFTLKIRSTKLEDSAMYFCASRQGKNTGELFFGEGSRLTVL.

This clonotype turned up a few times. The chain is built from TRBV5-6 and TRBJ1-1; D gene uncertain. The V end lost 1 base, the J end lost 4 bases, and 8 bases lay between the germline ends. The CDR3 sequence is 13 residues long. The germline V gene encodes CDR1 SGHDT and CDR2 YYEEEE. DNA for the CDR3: TGTGCCAGCAGCTTGTTTAGTGTCACTGAAGCTTTCTTT. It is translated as CASSLFSVTEAFF.

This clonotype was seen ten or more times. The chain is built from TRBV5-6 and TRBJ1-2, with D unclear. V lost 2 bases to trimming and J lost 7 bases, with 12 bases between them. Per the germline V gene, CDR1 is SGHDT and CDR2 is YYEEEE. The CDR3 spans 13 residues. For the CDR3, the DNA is TGTGCCAGCAGCTTTGATCTGTCCGGTGGCTACACCTTC. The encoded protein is CASSFDLSGGYTF.

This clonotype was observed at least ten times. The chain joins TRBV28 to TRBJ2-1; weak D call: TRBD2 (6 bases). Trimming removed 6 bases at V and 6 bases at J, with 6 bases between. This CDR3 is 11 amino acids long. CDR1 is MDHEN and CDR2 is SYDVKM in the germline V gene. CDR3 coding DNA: TGTGCCAGCAGCGGGGGCAATGAGCAGTTCTTC. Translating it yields CASSGGNEQFF.